One T cell receptor beta chain is described in this entry. The data are from a study of blood T cell repertoires in COVID-19. Repertoires were generated with immunoSEQ multiplex PCR, while TCRdb's copy carries only in-frame clones and drops some. This sample carries around 250,000 clones, approximately 85% of them seen once, and the ten largest clones take approximately 1.9%. In germline, CDR1 is WNHNN, CDR2 SYGVQD (reference sequence). The ends were cut back, 8 bases at V and 0 bases at J, with 14 bases in the middle. This CDR3 spans 15 amino acids. This chain joins TRBV10-1 and TRBJ1-5; D possibly corresponds to TRBD1 (6 bases). The receptor's source is a woman aged 45-60 years who had recovered from COVID-19. The sample comprised PBMCs or T cells enriched from blood (not recorded which). CDR3 sequence (DNA): TGCGCCAGCCTTACGAGGACAGTTAGCAATCAGCCCCAGCATTTT. Translated: CASLTRTVSNQPQHF.